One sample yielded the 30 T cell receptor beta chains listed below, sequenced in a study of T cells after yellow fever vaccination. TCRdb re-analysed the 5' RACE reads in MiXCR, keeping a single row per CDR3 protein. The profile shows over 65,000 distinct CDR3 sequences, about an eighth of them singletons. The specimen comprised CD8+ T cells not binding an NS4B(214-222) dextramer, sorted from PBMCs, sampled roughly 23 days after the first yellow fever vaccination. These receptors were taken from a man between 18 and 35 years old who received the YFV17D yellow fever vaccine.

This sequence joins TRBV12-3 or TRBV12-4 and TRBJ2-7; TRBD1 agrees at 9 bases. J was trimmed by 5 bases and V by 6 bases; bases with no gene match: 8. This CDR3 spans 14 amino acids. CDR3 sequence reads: CASSWLQGANEQYF. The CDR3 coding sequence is TGTGCCAGCAGCTGGCTACAGGGGGCCAACGAGCAGTACTTC.

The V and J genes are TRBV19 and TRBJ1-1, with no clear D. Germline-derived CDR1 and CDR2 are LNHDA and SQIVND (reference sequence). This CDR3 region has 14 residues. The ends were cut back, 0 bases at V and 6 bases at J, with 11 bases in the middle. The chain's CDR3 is CASSIDRGVSEAFF. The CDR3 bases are TGTGCCAGTAGTATAGATCGGGGAGTGTCTGAAGCTTTCTTT.

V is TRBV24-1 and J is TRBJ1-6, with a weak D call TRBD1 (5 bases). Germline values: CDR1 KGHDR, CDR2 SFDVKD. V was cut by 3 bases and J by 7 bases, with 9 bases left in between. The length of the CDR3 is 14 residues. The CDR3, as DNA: TGTGCCACCAGTGATCCGGGACCCAATTCACCCCTCCACTTT. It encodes CATSDPGPNSPLHF.

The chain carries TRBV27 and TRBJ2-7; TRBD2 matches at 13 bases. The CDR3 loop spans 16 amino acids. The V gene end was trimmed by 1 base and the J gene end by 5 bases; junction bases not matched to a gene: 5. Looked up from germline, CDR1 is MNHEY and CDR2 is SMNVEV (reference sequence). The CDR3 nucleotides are TGTGCCAGCAGTTTATTGAGACTAGCGGGGGGTAACGAGCAGTACTTC. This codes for CASSLLRLAGGNEQYF.

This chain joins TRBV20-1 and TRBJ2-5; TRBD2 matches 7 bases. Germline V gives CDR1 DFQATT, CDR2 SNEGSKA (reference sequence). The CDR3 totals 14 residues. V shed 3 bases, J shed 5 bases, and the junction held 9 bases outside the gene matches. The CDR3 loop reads CSAREGGGRETQYF. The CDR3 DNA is TGCAGTGCTAGGGAAGGCGGGGGACGGGAGACCCAGTACTTC.

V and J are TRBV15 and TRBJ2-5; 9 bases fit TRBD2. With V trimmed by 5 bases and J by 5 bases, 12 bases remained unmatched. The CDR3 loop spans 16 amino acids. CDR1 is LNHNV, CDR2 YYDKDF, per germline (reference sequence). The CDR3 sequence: CATSRLADWTGETQYF. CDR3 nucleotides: TGTGCCACCAGCCGACTAGCGGACTGGACTGGGGAGACCCAGTACTTC.

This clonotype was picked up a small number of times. The CDR3: CASNSRGRETQYF. CDR3 in DNA: TGTGCCAGTAACTCCAGGGGGCGAGAGACCCAGTACTTC. The chain links TRBV19 to TRBJ2-5; 8 bases are shared with TRBD1. The trim removed 7 bases at V and 4 bases at J, leaving 5 bases unmatched. The V gene's germline CDR1 is LNHDA and CDR2 SQIVND (reference sequence). The CDR3 extends over 13 amino acids.

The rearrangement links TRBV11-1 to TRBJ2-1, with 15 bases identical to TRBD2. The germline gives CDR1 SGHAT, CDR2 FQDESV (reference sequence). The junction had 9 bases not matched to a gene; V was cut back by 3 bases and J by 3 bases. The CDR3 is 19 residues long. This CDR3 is CASSFPKGLAGGYYNEQFF. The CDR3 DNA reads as TGTGCCAGCAGCTTTCCCAAGGGACTAGCGGGGGGCTACTACAATGAGCAGTTCTTC.

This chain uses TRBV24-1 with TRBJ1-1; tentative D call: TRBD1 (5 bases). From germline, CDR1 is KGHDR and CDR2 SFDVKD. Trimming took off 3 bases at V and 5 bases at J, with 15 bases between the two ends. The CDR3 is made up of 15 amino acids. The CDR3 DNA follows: TGTGCCACCAGTGATCCTCCGCGGGGCCGAACTGAAGCTTTCTTT. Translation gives CATSDPPRGRTEAFF.

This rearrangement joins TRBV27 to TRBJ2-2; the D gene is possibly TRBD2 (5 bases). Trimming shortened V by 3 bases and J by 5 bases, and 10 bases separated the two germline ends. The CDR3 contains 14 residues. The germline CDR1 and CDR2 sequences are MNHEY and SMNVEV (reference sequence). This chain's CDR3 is CASSFGVYTGELFF. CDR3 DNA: TGTGCCAGCAGTTTCGGGGTTTATACCGGGGAGCTGTTTTTT.

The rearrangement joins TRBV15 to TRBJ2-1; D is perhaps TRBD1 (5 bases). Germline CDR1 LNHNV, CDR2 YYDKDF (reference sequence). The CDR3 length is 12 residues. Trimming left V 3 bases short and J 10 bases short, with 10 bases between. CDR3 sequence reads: CATSRITGEQFF. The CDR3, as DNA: TGTGCCACCAGCAGGATCACAGGAGAGCAGTTCTTC.

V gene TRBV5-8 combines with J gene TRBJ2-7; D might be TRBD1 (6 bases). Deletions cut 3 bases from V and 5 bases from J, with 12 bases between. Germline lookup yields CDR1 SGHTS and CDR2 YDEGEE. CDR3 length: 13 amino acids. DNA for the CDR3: TGTGCCAGCAGCTGGCGACAGGTGGACGAGCAGTACGTC. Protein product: CASSWRQVDEQYV.

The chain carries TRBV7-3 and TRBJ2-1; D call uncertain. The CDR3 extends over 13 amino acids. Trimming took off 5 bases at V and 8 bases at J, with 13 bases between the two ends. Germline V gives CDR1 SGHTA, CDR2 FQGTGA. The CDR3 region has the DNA TGTGCCAGCAGCCTACAGAGACCCGATGAGCAGTTCTTC. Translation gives CASSLQRPDEQFF.

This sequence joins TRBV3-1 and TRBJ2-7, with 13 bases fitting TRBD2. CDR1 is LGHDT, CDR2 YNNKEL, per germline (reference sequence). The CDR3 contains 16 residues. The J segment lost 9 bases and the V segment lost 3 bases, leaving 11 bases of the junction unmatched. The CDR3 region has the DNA TGTGCCAGCAGCCACTCCGAGGGACTAGCGGGGTTGGCGCAGTACTTC. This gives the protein CASSHSEGLAGLAQYF.

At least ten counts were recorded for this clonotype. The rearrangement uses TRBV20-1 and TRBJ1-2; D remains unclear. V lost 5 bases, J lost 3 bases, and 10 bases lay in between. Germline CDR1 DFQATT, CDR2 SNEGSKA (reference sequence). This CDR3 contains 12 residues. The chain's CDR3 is CSAGKRDYGYTF. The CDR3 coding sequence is TGCAGTGCTGGTAAAAGGGACTATGGCTACACCTTC.

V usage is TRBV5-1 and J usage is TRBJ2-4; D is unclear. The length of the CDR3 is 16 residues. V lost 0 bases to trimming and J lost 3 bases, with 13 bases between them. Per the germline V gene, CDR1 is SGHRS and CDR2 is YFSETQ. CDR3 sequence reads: CASSLEYSEYKNIQYF. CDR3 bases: TGCGCCAGCAGCTTGGAGTACAGCGAGTACAAAAACATTCAGTACTTC.

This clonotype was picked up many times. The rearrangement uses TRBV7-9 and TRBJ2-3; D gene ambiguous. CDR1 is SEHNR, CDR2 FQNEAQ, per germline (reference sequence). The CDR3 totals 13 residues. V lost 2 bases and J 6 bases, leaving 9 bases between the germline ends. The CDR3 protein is CASSLSEVDTQYF. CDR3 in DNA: TGTGCCAGCAGCTTATCAGAGGTGGATACGCAGTATTTT.

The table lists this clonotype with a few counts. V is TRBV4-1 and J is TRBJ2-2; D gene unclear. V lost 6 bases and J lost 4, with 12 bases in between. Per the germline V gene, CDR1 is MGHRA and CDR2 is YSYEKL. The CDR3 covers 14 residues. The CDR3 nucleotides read TGCGCCAGCAGTCCAAGAACAATCACCGGGGAGCTGTTTTTT. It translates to CASSPRTITGELFF.

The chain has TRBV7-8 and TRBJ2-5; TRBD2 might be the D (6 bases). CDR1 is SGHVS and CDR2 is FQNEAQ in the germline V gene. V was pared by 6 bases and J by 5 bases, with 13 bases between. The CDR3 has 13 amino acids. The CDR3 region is CASRGLSVETQYF. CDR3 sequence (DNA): TGTGCCAGCAGGGGACTTTCGGTGGAGACCCAGTACTTC.

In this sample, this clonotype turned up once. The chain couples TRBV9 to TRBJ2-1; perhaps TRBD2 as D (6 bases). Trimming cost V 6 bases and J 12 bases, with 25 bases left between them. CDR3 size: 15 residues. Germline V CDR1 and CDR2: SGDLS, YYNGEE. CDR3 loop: CASTPRDAAMTAQFF. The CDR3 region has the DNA TGTGCCAGCACCCCGCGGGACGCCGCAATGACGGCGCAGTTCTTC.

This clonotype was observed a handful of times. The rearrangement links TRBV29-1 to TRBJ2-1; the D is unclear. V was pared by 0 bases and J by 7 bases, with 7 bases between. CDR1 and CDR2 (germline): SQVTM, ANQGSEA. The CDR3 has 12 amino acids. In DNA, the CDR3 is TGCAGCGTTGAAGAGGGTTGGAATGAGCAGTTCTTC. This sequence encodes CSVEEGWNEQFF.

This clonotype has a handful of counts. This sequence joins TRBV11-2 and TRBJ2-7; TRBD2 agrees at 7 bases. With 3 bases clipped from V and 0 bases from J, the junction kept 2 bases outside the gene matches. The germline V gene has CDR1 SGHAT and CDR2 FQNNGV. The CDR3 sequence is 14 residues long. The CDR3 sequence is CASSFGGGSYEQYV. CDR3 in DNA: TGTGCCAGCAGCTTTGGGGGGGGCTCCTACGAGCAGTACGTC.

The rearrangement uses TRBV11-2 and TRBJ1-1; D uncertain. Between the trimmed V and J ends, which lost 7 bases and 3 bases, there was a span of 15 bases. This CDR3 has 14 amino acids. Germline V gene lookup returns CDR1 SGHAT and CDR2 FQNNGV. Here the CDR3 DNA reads TGTGCCAGCACCTACCAGGTCCGGGACACTGAAGCTTTCTTT. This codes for CASTYQVRDTEAFF.

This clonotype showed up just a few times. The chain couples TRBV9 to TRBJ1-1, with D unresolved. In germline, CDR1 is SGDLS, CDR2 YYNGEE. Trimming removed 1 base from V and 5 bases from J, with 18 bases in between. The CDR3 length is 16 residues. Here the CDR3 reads CASSVNPSQPETEAFF. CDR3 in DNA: TGTGCCAGCAGCGTAAACCCCTCCCAGCCTGAGACTGAAGCTTTCTTT. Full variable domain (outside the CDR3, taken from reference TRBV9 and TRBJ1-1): DSGVTQTPKHLITATGQRVTLRCSPRSGDLSVYWYQQSLDQGLQFLIQYYNGEERAKGNILERFSAQQFPDLHSELNLSSLELGDSALYFCASSVNPSQPETEAFFGQGTRLTVV.

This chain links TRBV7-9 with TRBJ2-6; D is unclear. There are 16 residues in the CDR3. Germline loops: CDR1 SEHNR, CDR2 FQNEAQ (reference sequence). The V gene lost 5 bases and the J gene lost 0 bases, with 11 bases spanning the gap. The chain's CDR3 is CASSIVRDSGANVLTF. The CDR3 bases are TGTGCCAGCAGCATCGTAAGGGACTCTGGGGCCAACGTCCTGACTTTC.

The CDR3 coding sequence is TGTGCCATCCGAACAGGTTCATACACCGGGGAGCTGTTTTTT. Protein: CAIRTGSYTGELFF. The chain has TRBV10-3 and TRBJ2-2; maybe TRBD1 (5 bases). This CDR3 is built from 14 residues. CDR1 is ENHRY and CDR2 is SYGVKD in the germline V gene. V was cut by 8 bases and J by 3 bases, with 13 bases left in between.

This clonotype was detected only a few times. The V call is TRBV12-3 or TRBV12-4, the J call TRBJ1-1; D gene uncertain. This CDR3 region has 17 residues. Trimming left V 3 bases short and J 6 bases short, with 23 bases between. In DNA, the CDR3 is TGTGCCAGCAGTTTTACTGGGGTGAATCGCTTTTATGCTGAAGCTTTCTTT. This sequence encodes CASSFTGVNRFYAEAFF.

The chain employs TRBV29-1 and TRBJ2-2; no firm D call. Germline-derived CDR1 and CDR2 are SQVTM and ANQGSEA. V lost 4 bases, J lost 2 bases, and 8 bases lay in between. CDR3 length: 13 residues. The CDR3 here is CSVVQQNTGELFF. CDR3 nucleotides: TGCAGCGTTGTACAGCAAAACACCGGGGAGCTGTTTTTT.

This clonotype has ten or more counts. This CDR3 reads CASADRAYTGELFF. CDR3 DNA: TGTGCCAGCGCGGACAGGGCCTACACCGGGGAGCTGTTTTTT. The chain joins TRBV7-9 to TRBJ2-2; 8 bases are a match to TRBD1. This CDR3 comprises 14 residues. Per the germline V gene, CDR1 is SEHNR and CDR2 is FQNEAQ (reference sequence). V was pared by 8 bases and J by 3 bases, with 5 bases of the junction left unmatched.

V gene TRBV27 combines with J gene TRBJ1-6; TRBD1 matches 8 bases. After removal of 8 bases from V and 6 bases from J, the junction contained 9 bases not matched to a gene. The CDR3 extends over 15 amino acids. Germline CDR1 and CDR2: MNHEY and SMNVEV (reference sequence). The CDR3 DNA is TGTGCCAGCCGGACAGGGAGTTTAAGTAATTCACCCCTCCACTTT. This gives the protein CASRTGSLSNSPLHF.